This T cell receptor beta chain derives from a study of post-analysis software for immune sequencing data (dated by TCRdb to 2014 to 2015). With respect to the entire study: Recorded disease courses included relapsing-remitting, secondary progressive and progressive-relapsing multiple sclerosis, with some patients lacking subtype annotation. A subset of samples was prepared in parallel using single-end sample barcoding, then pooled and co-amplified after Illumina adapter ligation. The patient repertoires were compared against 11 previously published healthy control repertoires obtained from donors aged 6 to 25 years. Results the study describes overall, beyond this receptor: The multiple sclerosis patient group was slightly younger than the control group. Direct clustering with F measure revealed strong co-clustering of samples prepared in the same batch, which led to a batch-effect correction. Patients showed significantly higher frequencies than controls for 4 or 5 TRBV segments, among them TRBV5-6, TRBV5-1 and TRBV20-1. Compared with controls, multiple sclerosis patients had significantly lower normalized Chao1 diversity, a finding suggesting substantial peripheral T-cell clonal expansion.

To demonstrate the VDJtools post-analysis software, the study profiled TCR beta repertoires from the peripheral blood of about 13 young patients with multiple sclerosis. The patients with multiple sclerosis were children and adolescents between about 6 and 17 years of age. This clonotype has only a few counts. The clone's antigen remains unknown. It has no much larger one-base neighbor in the sample; base qualities were not kept. Libraries were constructed by PCR. The instrument given in TCRdb is Illumina HiSeq 2500. Unique molecular identifiers were incorporated into TCR beta cDNA libraries to reduce PCR and sequencing biases. Some 500,000 cDNA molecules were obtained for every 1 to 10 million input T cells, so each molecule roughly corresponded to one T cell. The patient libraries were prepared and sequenced using the same protocol as the earlier healthy control dataset. Samples belonging to the same batch were prepared together, multiplexed and sequenced on a shared HiSeq lane. Concerning the study's data processing: Raw barcoded reads were processed with MIGEC, and single-read molecular identifier groups were discarded before consensus assembly and CDR3 extraction. VDJtools was used for post-analysis of the clonotype tables, and diversity was normalized by down-sampling every dataset to the size of the smallest sample. In repertoire overlap clustering, CDR3 amino acid sequences, but not nucleotide sequences, were matched to correct batch-related cross-sample contamination. The public reads were run again by TCRdb, first through fastp at Q25 and then through MiXCR, and only productive beta chains were kept. Every distinct CDR3 protein forms one entry, paired with its most common genes and DNA. The V and J calls come from TCRdb's annotation, not from the publication. The sample data list 700,000 to 800,000 distinct CDR3 sequences, and about 27% of these were observed just once. Of the sample, roughly 0.53% falls within the top ten clones.

V is reduced by 2 bases and J by 6 bases, leaving a spacing of 12 bases between them. Looking up the germline V gene yields CDR1 MNHGY and CDR2 SAAAGT. The CDR3 sequence holds 14 residues, the cysteine and phenylalanine included. Only the CDR3 DNA stays, 42 bases, in frame from base 1. This chain is built from TRBV6-8 and TRBJ2-3; no D gene call is confident. This TCR derives from a girl aged 5-17 years with multiple sclerosis. What was sequenced was blood. In nucleotides, the sequence is TGTGCCAGCAGTTACCCGCCGACGTCGGATACGCAGTATTTT. The encoded protein is CASSYPPTSDTQYF.